Reported below is one TCR beta chain. Assay used: immunoSEQ multiplex PCR; TCRdb lists only in-frame clones, some missing. The sample holds tens of thousands of clones; nearly 99% are singletons and the top ten take around 0.2%. This entry is derived from a study of technical replicates of blood from several donors. J was trimmed by 2 bases and V by 3 bases; bases with no gene match: 3. CDR3 size: 14 residues. CDR1 and CDR2 from the germline V gene are MGHRA and YSYEKL. The material sequenced was T cells isolated from PBMCs. This chain joins TRBV4-1 and TRBJ1-2, with 7 positions matching TRBD1. The TCR was taken from a human donor in good health. CDR3 nucleotide sequence: TGCGCCAGCAGCCACTTGGGACAGAACTATGGCTACACCTTC. It encodes CASSHLGQNYGYTF.